These 31 T cell receptor beta chains originate from one sample sequenced in a study of regulatory T cells in long-lasting Graves disease. Combining iRepertoire HTBI primers with Arm-PCR of CDR3 regions, the authors built TCR beta libraries. TCRdb analysed the multiplex PCR reads with MiXCR anew, one entry per CDR3 protein. Seen here are around 400,000 distinct CDR3 sequences, 15% observed once, and the top ten hold about 7.8%. Time point defined: newly diagnosed GD, antithyroid drugs for less than 3 months. PBMCs were the source of the RNA used for TCR sequencing. These data also featured in a second study, about T cells in Graves' hyperthyroidism and ophthalmopathy.

This material consisted of peripheral blood mononuclear cells (PBMCs), taken at new diagnosis, from a patient treated with antithyroid drugs. The origin of the receptors is a woman between 35 and 50 years old with Graves disease.

This chain joins TRBV9 and TRBJ1-5; 7 positions match TRBD1. Looked up from germline, CDR1 is SGDLS and CDR2 is YYNGEE. The CDR3 totals 15 residues. J lost 4 bases, V lost 0 bases, and 4 bases had no gene match. CDR3 residues: CASSVGGGLNQPQHF. The CDR3 nucleotides read TGTGCCAGCAGCGTAGGAGGGGGCTTGAATCAGCCCCAGCATTTT.

This clonotype was seen at least ten times. The chain joins TRBV7-2 to TRBJ2-2, with D possibly matching TRBD1 (6 bases). The CDR3 length is 16 residues. Germline assignment: CDR1 SGHTA and CDR2 FQGNSA. V lost 1 base and J lost 0, with 9 bases in between. The CDR3 protein is CASSLGWGPNTGELFF. CDR3 DNA sequence: TGTGCCAGCAGCTTAGGTTGGGGGCCGAACACCGGGGAGCTGTTTTTT.

This chain uses TRBV28 with TRBJ2-2; D may correspond to TRBD1 or TRBD2 (5 bases each). Germline V CDR1 and CDR2: MDHEN, SYDVKM. Trimming removed 6 bases from V and 4 bases from J, with 18 bases in between. This CDR3 has 16 amino acids. The CDR3 is CASSSSDWGLTGELFF. The CDR3, as DNA: TGTGCCAGCAGCAGCTCGGACTGGGGCCTCACCGGGGAGCTGTTTTTT.

This clonotype appeared many times. The chain uses TRBV12-3 or TRBV12-4 and TRBJ2-5, with D possibly being TRBD1 (6 bases). With 1 base removed from V and 1 base from J, the gap between germline ends came to 16 bases. The CDR3 is 17 amino acids. The DNA for the CDR3 is TGTGCCAGCAGTTTAGAAAGAGGGACATCGGCCCAAGAGACCCAGTACTTC. It is translated as CASSLERGTSAQETQYF.

Turning to this clonotype: This may stem from a read error, because a much larger clone lies one nucleotide away. This rearrangement joins TRBV20-1 to TRBJ1-2, with D uncertain. Germline V CDR1 and CDR2: DFQATT, SNEGSKA (reference sequence). The CDR3 extends over 11 amino acids. The chain's CDR3 is CSAGASTGYNF. DNA of the CDR3: TGCAGTGCTGGTGCCTCGACTGGCTACAACTTC.

This clonotype came up a few times. The chain couples TRBV3-1 to TRBJ2-6; D gene unclear. Trimming left V 0 bases short and J 0 bases short, with 12 bases between. The CDR3 sequence is 18 residues long. In germline, CDR1 is LGHDT, CDR2 YNNKEL (reference sequence). CDR3: CASSQDRLTPSGANVLTF. In nucleotides, the CDR3 is TGTGCCAGCAGCCAAGATAGACTTACCCCCTCTGGGGCCAACGTCCTGACTTTC.

The chain combines TRBV6-1 with TRBJ2-1; D may be TRBD2 (6 bases). The CDR3 is 15 amino acids. V lost 4 bases and J lost 7, with 17 bases in between. The germline V gene encodes CDR1 MNHNS and CDR2 SASEGT. CDR3 DNA: TGTGCCAGCAGTGCTCGAGATAGCGGAGGGAATGAGCAGTTCTTC. Protein: CASSARDSGGNEQFF.

This clonotype was counted at least ten times. The rearrangement joins TRBV9 to TRBJ2-3, with D unclear. There are 14 residues in the CDR3. In germline, CDR1 is SGDLS, CDR2 YYNGEE. Between the trimmed V and J ends, which lost 2 bases and 2 bases, there was a span of 9 bases. CDR3 residues: CASSVGGDTDTQYF. The CDR3 DNA reads TGTGCCAGCAGCGTGGGCGGAGACACAGATACGCAGTATTTT.

This clonotype was recorded many times. The gene calls are TRBV20-1 and TRBJ2-7; the match to TRBD1 covers 10 bases. Germline assignment: CDR1 DFQATT and CDR2 SNEGSKA (reference sequence). V shed 0 bases and J 2 bases; nucleotides not matched to a gene: 4. This CDR3 region has 15 residues. The CDR3 coding sequence is TGCAGTGCTAGAGACGAGGGACAGGGGACCTACGAGCAGTACTTC. Translating gives CSARDEGQGTYEQYF.

This clonotype was counted a single time. This chain uses TRBV19 with TRBJ2-5; 12 bases line up with TRBD2. V gave up 4 bases and J gave up 5 bases; unmatched junction bases: 5. The germline CDR1 and CDR2 sequences are LNHDA and SQIVND (reference sequence). The CDR3 consists of 15 residues. The CDR3 bases are TGTGCCAGTAGTACGCTAGCGGGAGGGCATGAGACCCAGTACTTC. Its translation is CASSTLAGGHETQYF.

This clonotype was observed a handful of times. DNA for the CDR3: TGTGCCAGCAGGGGCGGAAGTGGTCCCTACGAGCAGTACTTC. It is translated as CASRGGSGPYEQYF. The chain recombines TRBV6-1 with TRBJ2-7; D not certain. Germline-derived CDR1 and CDR2 are MNHNS and SASEGT. The V end was cut by 6 bases, the J end by 2 bases, with 14 bases between. The CDR3 covers 14 residues.

The chain employs TRBV4-1 and TRBJ1-1; D unclear. V was clipped by 4 bases and J by 6 bases, with 12 bases between them. Germline CDR1 reads MGHRA; CDR2 reads YSYEKL. This CDR3 has 13 amino acids. The CDR3 protein is CASSLSPGAEAFF. The CDR3 nucleotides read TGCGCCAGCAGCCTTTCACCCGGGGCTGAAGCTTTCTTT.

This clonotype was found many times. V usage is TRBV7-3 and J usage is TRBJ2-3, with 7 positions matching TRBD2. The V and J ends lost 7 bases and 0 bases, in that order; junction bases with no gene match: 1. The CDR3 has 13 residues. CDR1 is SGHTA, CDR2 FQGTGA, per germline. The CDR3 DNA is TGTGCCAGCACTAGCGGCAGCACAGATACGCAGTATTTT. It encodes CASTSGSTDTQYF.

The table lists this clonotype with many counts. CDR3 DNA: TGTGCCAGCAGTCCTATTGGGAGGAGGCTCTACGAGCAGTACTTC. It yields the protein CASSPIGRRLYEQYF. The chain couples TRBV7-9 to TRBJ2-7; D may be TRBD2 (6 bases). CDR3 length equals 15 residues. V was shortened by 6 bases and J by 3 bases, with 18 bases between the two germline ends. Germline V gene sequence: CDR1 SEHNR, CDR2 FQNEAQ (reference sequence).

This chain joins TRBV18 and TRBJ1-5; weak D call: TRBD1 (5 bases). Trimming shortened V by 2 bases and J by 4 bases, and 9 bases separated the two germline ends. The length of the CDR3 is 14 residues. Germline V gene sequence: CDR1 KGHSH, CDR2 LQKENI. The CDR3 nucleotides read TGTGCCAGCTCACCATTTGAGGGGAATCAGCCCCAGCATTTT. Encoded protein: CASSPFEGNQPQHF. Looking up the rest from reference TRBV18 and TRBJ1-5 gives the full variable domain: NAGVMQNPRHLVRRRGQEARLRCSPMKGHSHVYWYRQLPEEGLKFMVYLQKENIIDESGMPKERFSAEFPKEGPSILRIQQVVRGDSAAYFCASSPFEGNQPQHFGDGTRLSIL.

The CDR3 is CASSKGSGGTNIQYF. The CDR3, as DNA: TGTGCCAGCAGTAAGGGGTCAGGGGGGACAAACATTCAGTACTTC. V usage is TRBV12-3 or TRBV12-4 and J usage is TRBJ2-4, with TRBD1 as a possible D gene (7 bases). Trimming took 5 bases from V and 6 from J, leaving 17 bases between them. This CDR3 is built from 15 residues.

The chain has TRBV5-6 and TRBJ1-3; D gene unclear. Germline V gene data show CDR1 as SGHDT and CDR2 as YYEEEE. Deletions cut 2 bases from V and 4 bases from J, with 10 bases between. CDR3 length: 14 amino acids. This CDR3 reads CASSFLGSGNTIYF. The CDR3 DNA reads as TGTGCCAGCAGCTTCTTGGGCTCCGGAAACACCATATATTTT.

Many counts were recorded for this clonotype. V usage is TRBV7-2 and J usage is TRBJ1-1; a weak D match, TRBD1 (6 bases). V dropped 6 bases and J dropped 6 bases, with 14 bases sitting between them. Germline V gives CDR1 SGHTA, CDR2 FQGNSA. This CDR3 comprises 13 residues. For the CDR3, the DNA is TGTGCCAGCAGGACGGGGGGGGGCGCTGAAGCTTTCTTT. Its translation is CASRTGGGAEAFF.

Many counts were recorded for this clonotype. The rearrangement joins TRBV27 to TRBJ2-1; perhaps TRBD2 as D (6 bases). This CDR3 is 15 amino acids long. From germline, CDR1 is MNHEY and CDR2 SMNVEV (reference sequence). V lost 7 bases and J 2 bases, leaving 15 bases between the germline ends. The CDR3 protein is CASNAAGGAYNEQFF. The CDR3 DNA reads as TGTGCCAGCAACGCAGCCGGGGGAGCCTACAATGAGCAGTTCTTC.

This clonotype showed up many times. The chain is built from TRBV6-1 and TRBJ2-7, with a possible D match to TRBD1 (6 bases). Germline CDR1 reads MNHNS; CDR2 reads SASEGT. The CDR3 is made up of 15 amino acids. The V and J ends lost 9 bases and 3 bases respectively, with 21 bases between them. The CDR3 protein is CARPTQGLPLYEQYF. The CDR3 coding sequence is TGTGCCAGACCGACTCAGGGGTTACCCCTCTACGAGCAGTACTTC.

This rearrangement joins TRBV20-1 to TRBJ2-7, with a possible D match to TRBD2 (5 bases). This CDR3 region has 14 residues. V was clipped by 1 base and J by 1 base, with 11 bases between them. Looked up from germline, CDR1 is DFQATT and CDR2 is SNEGSKA (reference sequence). The CDR3 reads CSARGESVSYEQYF. The CDR3 nucleotides read TGCAGTGCTAGAGGGGAGAGTGTTTCCTACGAGCAGTACTTC.

The V gene is TRBV5-1, the J gene TRBJ1-3, with D maybe TRBD1 (5 bases). V was clipped by 4 bases and J by 3 bases, with 14 bases between them. Germline-derived CDR1 and CDR2 are SGHRS and YFSETQ. CDR3 length: 15 residues. CDR3 coding DNA: TGCGCCAGCAGCCAAGAGTGGGGGTTTGGAAACACCATATATTTT. Its translation is CASSQEWGFGNTIYF.

In the case of this clonotype: Given a much more abundant clone one base away, this may be a read error. The rearrangement links TRBV6-1 to TRBJ2-2; D unresolved. The germline CDR1 and CDR2 sequences are MNHNS and SASEGT. This CDR3 spans 18 amino acids. CDR3 residues: CVSSEALLGFENTGELFF. In DNA form, the CDR3 reads TGTGTCAGCAGTGAAGCGCTTCTTGGTTTCGAAAACACCGGGGAGCTGTTTTTT.

This clonotype was recorded many times. The chain carries TRBV19 and TRBJ2-7; weak D call: TRBD1 (6 bases). Germline V gene sequence: CDR1 LNHDA, CDR2 SQIVND (reference sequence). With 1 base removed from V and 4 bases from J, the gap between germline ends came to 11 bases. CDR3 length: 14 amino acids. The CDR3 sequence: CASSIGQQGYEQYF. The CDR3 bases are TGTGCCAGTAGTATAGGACAACAGGGTTACGAGCAGTACTTC.

This clonotype was counted ten times or more. The chain is built from TRBV13 and TRBJ2-7, with D perhaps matching TRBD2 (6 bases). Germline CDR1 reads PRHDT; CDR2 reads FYEKMQ (reference sequence). Trimming removed 2 bases from V and 9 bases from J, with 11 bases in between. The CDR3 has 12 residues. The CDR3 protein is CASSLQRAGQYF. The CDR3 nucleotides are TGTGCCAGCAGCTTACAGCGGGCCGGGCAGTACTTC.

In this sample, this clonotype turned up a few times. The chain is built from TRBV6-2 or TRBV6-3 and TRBJ1-5; D remains unclear. The V gene's germline CDR1 is MNHEY and CDR2 SVGEGT. The CDR3 runs to 14 residues. Trimming left V 0 bases short and J 5 bases short, with 8 bases between. The CDR3 is CASSYSSLHQPQHF. The CDR3 DNA is TGTGCCAGCAGTTACTCCAGTCTTCATCAGCCCCAGCATTTT.

A remark on this clonotype: A much larger clone sits a single nucleotide away, making a read error possible. This chain joins TRBV9 and TRBJ2-7, with D perhaps matching TRBD2 (6 bases). CDR1 and CDR2 from the germline V gene are SGDLS and YYNGEE. V gave up 3 bases and J gave up 3 bases, with 22 bases separating them. The CDR3 contains 17 residues. The CDR3 protein is CASSATTQGGLCYEQYF. CDR3 in DNA: TGTGCCAGCAGCGCCACTACCCAGGGAGGACTCTGCTACGAGCAGTACTTC.

There are many counts of this clonotype. The chain links TRBV28 to TRBJ2-7, with a possible D match to TRBD2 (6 bases). Trimming removed 5 bases from V and 4 bases from J, with 18 bases in between. In germline, CDR1 is MDHEN, CDR2 SYDVKM. This CDR3 is 15 amino acids long. CDR3 amino acids: CASSLLIAEGYEQYF. Here the CDR3 DNA reads TGTGCCAGCAGTCTCCTAATAGCGGAGGGGTACGAGCAGTACTTC.

Ten or more counts support this clonotype. The chain links TRBV4-1 to TRBJ2-7; perhaps D is TRBD1 or TRBD2 (5 bases each). The ends were cut back, 1 base at V and 7 bases at J, with 17 bases in the middle. Germline V gene lookup returns CDR1 MGHRA and CDR2 YSYEKL. CDR3 length: 15 amino acids. The CDR3: CASSQAGHLGVEQYF. The CDR3 DNA reads TGCGCCAGCAGCCAAGCAGGGCACCTCGGGGTTGAGCAGTACTTC.

Many counts were recorded for this clonotype. This chain joins TRBV11-2 and TRBJ2-7; 7 bases agree with TRBD2. Germline V gene data show CDR1 as SGHAT and CDR2 as FQNNGV. J was trimmed by 1 base and V by 0 bases; bases with no gene match: 6. CDR3 length: 16 residues. CDR3 sequence: CASSLDPSGTSYEQYF. The CDR3 DNA reads TGTGCCAGCAGCTTAGACCCTAGCGGCACTTCCTACGAGCAGTACTTC.

This clonotype was observed a handful of times. This chain connects TRBV24-1 to TRBJ2-1, with TRBD2 matching over 7 bases. Germline-derived CDR1 and CDR2 are KGHDR and SFDVKD. CDR3 size: 15 residues. V lost 7 bases and J lost 7; bases outside the gene matches: 12. CDR3 DNA sequence: TGTGCCACCAGCTCTCCGGAGGGAGGGCTTAATGAGCAGTTCTTC. Its protein is CATSSPEGGLNEQFF.